This T cell receptor beta chain derives from a study of T cell repertoires in aging, cancer and after chemotherapy. About the study: Six age groups, ranging from 30 or younger to 70 or older, included the donors. Clear clonal overlap appeared across healthy donor samples taken over several months to years. Study-wide findings and caveats: The repertoire data cannot show anything about immunological memory following chemotherapy. In healthy donors, age-related TCR diversity loss mainly reflected lost richness.

TRB rearrangements spanning V, D and J were amplified using mixed TRB-A/B primers. TCRdb recomputed calls from the multiplex PCR reads with MiXCR, one row per CDR3 protein. The table has about 3,500 distinct CDR3 sequences, about 35% seen once. This clonotype was detected only a few times. Its antigen is currently unknown. Peripheral blood genomic DNA, not sorted cells or RNA, was the template. The germline V gene has CDR1 SQVTM and CDR2 ANQGSEA. V lost 0 bases to trimming and J lost 7 bases, with 12 bases between them. CDR3 size: 13 residues. Sequencing was performed on blood. J is TRBJ1-1 and V is TRBV29-1; D may be TRBD1 (6 bases). The receptor was derived from a human donor in good health. The CDR3: CSVEEQGLHEAFF. Here the CDR3 DNA reads TGCAGCGTTGAAGAACAGGGCCTCCATGAAGCTTTCTTT.